These T cell receptor beta chains were read from a single sample in a study of T cells in Graves' hyperthyroidism and ophthalmopathy. TCRdb fed the multiplex PCR reads into MiXCR, producing one record per CDR3 protein. The sample gives a few hundred thousand distinct CDR3 sequences, roughly 13% of which show up once; roughly 8.3% is in the top ten. Sequenced sample: blood. These receptors were collected from a woman younger than 35 with Graves' hyperthyroidism. The conserved cysteine and the conserved F or W are not part of the CDR3 here. The size of a clone is reported for some rows only, either as once, few or many, or as a class for expanded clones.

CDR3aa: ASSTLEGVNSGELF; v_gene: TRBV19; abundance: NA; j_gene: TRBJ2-2
CDR3aa: ASSDVGQGAETQY; v_gene: TRBV25-1; abundance: few; j_gene: TRBJ2-5
CDR3aa: ASRPDGPSYEQY; v_gene: TRBV6-1; abundance: few; j_gene: TRBJ2-7
CDR3aa: ASSLTVSDTQY; v_gene: TRBV7-3; abundance: many; j_gene: TRBJ2-3
CDR3aa: ASSLEGGPGGYT; v_gene: TRBV7-9; abundance: many; j_gene: TRBJ1-2
CDR3aa: ASSQDKEAF; v_gene: TRBV14; abundance: many; j_gene: TRBJ1-1
CDR3aa: ASRGGKSGYEQY; v_gene: TRBV25-1; abundance: NA; j_gene: TRBJ2-7
CDR3aa: ASSPDSQPYGYT; v_gene: TRBV6-1; abundance: many; j_gene: TRBJ1-2
CDR3aa: SARVGLAGGNEQF; v_gene: TRBV20-1; abundance: NA; j_gene: TRBJ2-1
CDR3aa: ASSPRWEGGSTGELF; v_gene: TRBV6-2/TRBV6-3; abundance: few; j_gene: TRBJ2-2
CDR3aa: SAGRDSGANVLT; v_gene: TRBV20-1; abundance: NA; j_gene: TRBJ2-6
CDR3aa: ASSPSNRGGTDTQY; v_gene: TRBV18; abundance: few; j_gene: TRBJ2-3
CDR3aa: ASSQEGQLSYNEQF; v_gene: TRBV14; abundance: NA; j_gene: TRBJ2-1
CDR3aa: ASRGGGIYEQY; v_gene: TRBV28; abundance: many; j_gene: TRBJ2-7
CDR3aa: ASSGGALIETQY; v_gene: TRBV28; abundance: NA; j_gene: TRBJ2-5
CDR3aa: SARDHSGPTYEQY; v_gene: TRBV20-1; abundance: many; j_gene: TRBJ2-7
CDR3aa: ASTPRDSTDTQY; v_gene: TRBV28; abundance: many; j_gene: TRBJ2-3
CDR3aa: ASARGYSNQPQH; v_gene: TRBV28; abundance: many; j_gene: TRBJ1-5
CDR3aa: ASSLKGQDPIFYGYT; v_gene: TRBV7-9; abundance: NA; j_gene: TRBJ1-2
CDR3aa: SAPSSGGATDTQY; v_gene: TRBV20-1; abundance: many; j_gene: TRBJ2-3
CDR3aa: ASSSHESRAGQPQH; v_gene: TRBV28; abundance: many; j_gene: TRBJ1-5
CDR3aa: ASSPPRVGGGINEQF; v_gene: TRBV4-1; abundance: few; j_gene: TRBJ2-1
CDR3aa: ASSSLSTGQGSNQPQH; v_gene: TRBV6-1; abundance: NA; j_gene: TRBJ1-5
CDR3aa: ASSTSTSYNEQF; v_gene: TRBV6-1; abundance: many; j_gene: TRBJ2-1
CDR3aa: ASSSPGTGQVTQY; v_gene: TRBV28; abundance: many; j_gene: TRBJ2-5
CDR3aa: AISEEDRGPYNEQF; v_gene: TRBV10-3; abundance: many; j_gene: TRBJ2-1
CDR3aa: ASSHLDGSYEQY; v_gene: TRBV4-1; abundance: many; j_gene: TRBJ2-7
CDR3aa: ASSELENTIY; v_gene: TRBV2; abundance: many; j_gene: TRBJ1-3
CDR3aa: ASSFGRGPDTQY; v_gene: TRBV5-1; abundance: NA; j_gene: TRBJ2-3
CDR3aa: AWSPSGLRTEAF; v_gene: TRBV30; abundance: many; j_gene: TRBJ1-1
CDR3aa: ASSQGGQGARYTGELF; v_gene: TRBV4-2; abundance: many; j_gene: TRBJ2-2
CDR3aa: ASSFGVAETQY; v_gene: TRBV12-3/TRBV12-4; abundance: many; j_gene: TRBJ2-5
CDR3aa: AISESRSPLH; v_gene: TRBV10-3; abundance: many; j_gene: TRBJ1-6
CDR3aa: ASRAGESGELF; v_gene: TRBV12-3/TRBV12-4; abundance: many; j_gene: TRBJ2-2
CDR3aa: ASSPSGAGETQY; v_gene: TRBV18; abundance: many; j_gene: TRBJ2-5
CDR3aa: ASSPGEQEADTQY; v_gene: TRBV7-9; abundance: many; j_gene: TRBJ2-3
CDR3aa: ASSLATAGGNYGYT; v_gene: TRBV7-8; abundance: many; j_gene: TRBJ1-2
CDR3aa: ASSLGVRGRFTDTQY; v_gene: TRBV7-8; abundance: many; j_gene: TRBJ2-3
CDR3aa: ASSLRTHYEQY; v_gene: TRBV11-2; abundance: many; j_gene: TRBJ2-7
CDR3aa: ARSPRSTTNEKLF; v_gene: TRBV18; abundance: NA; j_gene: TRBJ1-4
CDR3aa: ATSEMGAGTGVVDEQF; v_gene: TRBV24-1; abundance: few; j_gene: TRBJ2-1
CDR3aa: SAKVGGNIQY; v_gene: TRBV20-1; abundance: many; j_gene: TRBJ2-4
CDR3aa: ASSLVEGTDTQY; v_gene: TRBV5-1; abundance: many; j_gene: TRBJ2-3
CDR3aa: ASSCSTGDRNQPQH; v_gene: TRBV6-2/TRBV6-3; abundance: NA; j_gene: TRBJ1-5
CDR3aa: ASSAPGHTFGPLH; v_gene: TRBV7-3; abundance: NA; j_gene: TRBJ1-6
CDR3aa: ASRARGQGAKY; v_gene: TRBV25-1; abundance: NA; j_gene: TRBJ2-3
CDR3aa: ASSLGGAPGPQH; v_gene: TRBV28; abundance: many; j_gene: TRBJ1-5
CDR3aa: AISEGTSYGYT; v_gene: TRBV10-3; abundance: many; j_gene: TRBJ1-2
CDR3aa: ASSLTDRATEAF; v_gene: TRBV3-1; abundance: many; j_gene: TRBJ1-1